This T cell receptor (beta chain) was captured in a study of T cell changes during pregnancy in multiple sclerosis. This CDR3 contains 14 residues. The data were produced by immunoSEQ multiplex PCR, yet TCRdb's version contains in-frame clones alone and is incomplete. The sample holds fewer than 40,000 clones; roughly 89% are singletons and the top ten take around a tenth. The source is a female donor with multiple sclerosis, enrolled in a pregnancy study. The chain carries TRBV21-1 and TRBJ2-7; the tabulated D call, TRBD2, remains unverified against the DNA. TRBV21-1 is labeled a pseudogene. The sequencing used CD8+ T cells from peripheral blood mononuclear cells, collected in the first trimester of pregnancy. CDR3 in amino acids: CASSRPGVTGEQYF. The CDR3 nucleotides read TGTGCCAGCAGCCGACCGGGAGTTACGGGGGAGCAGTACTTC.